Shown below are 28 T cell receptor beta chains from a single sample sequenced in a study of cytomegalovirus exposure and HLA in healthy donors. The primer mix had 60 Vbeta and 13 Jbeta primers. Profiling relied on immunoSEQ multiplex PCR, and the TCRdb table lists in-frame clones only, not all of them. The table shows approximately 100,000 clones, with roughly three fifths occurring only once. Sequenced: PBMCs. The receptors derive from a man aged 55 to 70 in good health and CMV-seronegative.

This clone was counted a single time. The genes are TRBV7-2 and TRBJ2-7; TRBD2 matches 7 bases. V trimming: 7 bases; J trimming: 3 bases; junction bases outside the gene matches: 12. This CDR3 region has 15 residues. In germline, CDR1 is SGHTA, CDR2 FQGNSA. The CDR3 nucleotides read TGTGCCAGCACCTCGATAGCGGGCCATTTCTACGAGCAGTACTTC. Amino acids: CASTSIAGHFYEQYF.

The chain combines TRBV12-5 with TRBJ2-3; D possibly corresponds to TRBD2 (7 bases). The CDR3 has 15 residues. Germline-derived CDR1 and CDR2 are LGHNT and FRNRAP. V dropped 2 bases and J dropped 1 base, with 10 bases sitting between them. The CDR3 protein is CASGLRGARTDTQYF. As DNA, the CDR3 is TGTGCTAGTGGTTTGCGGGGGGCTCGCACAGATACGCAGTATTTT.

This clone has just a few counts. The CDR3 loop reads CASSRLAGYHEQYF. CDR3 in DNA: TGTGCCAGTAGTAGACTAGCGGGATACCACGAGCAGTACTTC. The chain couples TRBV19 to TRBJ2-7; 11 nucleotides align to TRBD2. The CDR3 has 14 residues. In germline, CDR1 is LNHDA, CDR2 SQIVND (reference sequence). Trimming took 4 bases from V and 5 from J; bases not matched to a gene: 4.

The chain uses TRBV2 and TRBJ2-7; 10 positions agree with TRBD1. CDR3 length: 15 amino acids. Per the germline V gene, CDR1 is SNHLY and CDR2 is FYNNEI. Trimming took 2 bases from V and 3 from J; bases not matched to a gene: 4. The CDR3 coding sequence is TGTGCCAGCAGTGAAAGGACAGGGGGGTTCTACGAGCAGTACTTC. Its translation: CASSERTGGFYEQYF. Looking up the rest from reference TRBV2 and TRBJ2-7 gives the full variable domain: EPEVTQTPSHQVTQMGQEVILRCVPISNHLYFYWYRQILGQKVEFLVSFYNNEISEKSEIFDDQFSVERPDGSNFTLKIRSTKLEDSAMYFCASSERTGGFYEQYFGPGTRLTVT.

This clone has only a few counts. CDR3 amino acids: CASSLTWQGTDTQYF. The CDR3 DNA reads TGTGCCAGCAGTTTAACCTGGCAGGGGACAGATACGCAGTATTTT. The chain recombines TRBV27 with TRBJ2-3, with D perhaps TRBD1 (6 bases). Trimming stripped 2 bases from V and 3 bases from J, with 12 bases between. This CDR3 contains 15 residues. CDR1 and CDR2 (germline): MNHEY, SMNVEV (reference sequence).

This clone has only a few counts. This chain links TRBV5-4 with TRBJ2-1; 7 nucleotides agree with TRBD1. The trim removed 5 bases at V and 8 bases at J, leaving 10 bases unmatched. This CDR3 region has 14 residues. The V gene's germline CDR1 is SGHNT and CDR2 YYREEE (reference sequence). The CDR3 DNA sequence: TGTGCCAGCAGTTACGACAGGGTCCGGGATGAGCAGTTCTTC. It codes for CASSYDRVRDEQFF. Supplemented by reference TRBV5-4 and TRBJ2-1, the full variable domain reads ETGVTQSPTHLIKTRGQQVTLRCSSQSGHNTVSWYQQALGQGPQFIFQYYREEENGRGNFPPRFSGLQFPNYSSELNVNALELDDSALYLCASSYDRVRDEQFFGPGTRLTVL.

The CDR3 DNA sequence: TGTGCCAGCAGTTCACCGGACAGGGGAATACGTGGCTACACCTTC. Translated: CASSSPDRGIRGYTF. The chain couples TRBV27 to TRBJ1-2; 9 bases map to TRBD1. J gave up 7 bases and V 4 bases, and 10 bases lay outside the gene matches. CDR3 length equals 15 residues. The V gene's germline CDR1 is MNHEY and CDR2 SMNVEV (reference sequence).

The chain joins TRBV6-5 to TRBJ2-3, with TRBD2 identical over 7 bases. V was clipped by 6 bases and J by 4 bases; unmatched bases: 10. From germline, CDR1 is MNHEY and CDR2 SVGAGI. The CDR3 loop spans 15 amino acids. In DNA form, the CDR3 reads TGTGCCAGCAGCGACCTTAGCGGGTACGCAGATACGCAGTATTTT. This sequence encodes CASSDLSGYADTQYF.

The V gene is TRBV5-4, the J gene TRBJ2-3, with TRBD2 matching 8 bases. V lost 3 bases to trimming and J lost 0 bases; unmatched junction nucleotides: 3. The CDR3 length is 15 residues. Germline CDR1 is SGHNT and CDR2 is YYREEE (reference sequence). CDR3 bases: TGTGCCAGCAGCTCTAGCGGGCCTAGCACAGATACGCAGTATTTT. This gives the protein CASSSSGPSTDTQYF.

The rearrangement uses TRBV5-1 and TRBJ2-1; TRBD1 aligns across 7 bases. Trimming cost V 0 bases and J 5 bases; bases outside gene matches: 8. Germline V CDR1 and CDR2: SGHRS, YFSETQ. This CDR3 region has 16 residues. As DNA, the CDR3 is TGCGCCAGCAGCTTGGCCACAGGGGTTTGGGACAATGAGCAGTTCTTC. It encodes CASSLATGVWDNEQFF.

The chain joins TRBV5-4 to TRBJ2-3, with TRBD2 matching over 9 bases. The germline V gene encodes CDR1 SGHNT and CDR2 YYREEE (reference sequence). The CDR3 sequence is 14 residues long. J was trimmed by 4 bases and V by 4 bases; bases with no gene match: 4. CDR3 protein: CASSGTSFSDTQYF. CDR3 nucleotide sequence: TGTGCCAGCAGCGGGACTAGCTTCTCAGATACGCAGTATTTT. The complete variable domain, with remaining parts taken from reference TRBV5-4 and TRBJ2-3, reads ETGVTQSPTHLIKTRGQQVTLRCSSQSGHNTVSWYQQALGQGPQFIFQYYREEENGRGNFPPRFSGLQFPNYSSELNVNALELDDSALYLCASSGTSFSDTQYFGPGTRLTVL.

The J gene is TRBJ2-3, the V gene TRBV11-3; TRBD1 aligns across 9 bases. Trimming removed 4 bases from V and 6 bases from J; junction bases left unmatched: 8. This CDR3 contains 15 residues. Per germline, CDR1 SGHNT and CDR2 YENEEA. CDR3 sequence (DNA): TGTGCCAGCAGCTCGAACAGGGGGCCGGGTGATACGCAGTATTTT. Translation: CASSSNRGPGDTQYF.

The chain employs TRBV9 and TRBJ2-1; 10 bases fit TRBD1. Trimming removed 1 base from V and 4 bases from J; junction bases left unmatched: 2. Germline values: CDR1 SGDLS, CDR2 YYNGEE. The CDR3 runs 15 residues. The CDR3 here is CASSVRQGAYNEQFF. The DNA for the CDR3 is TGTGCCAGCAGCGTAAGACAGGGGGCATACAATGAGCAGTTCTTC.

The chain has TRBV9 and TRBJ1-4; 7 bases are a match to TRBD1. With 2 bases clipped from V and 3 bases from J, the junction kept 7 bases outside the gene matches. Germline V gives CDR1 SGDLS, CDR2 YYNGEE. The CDR3 runs 16 residues. CDR3 in DNA: TGTGCCAGCAGCGTCCACCCAGGGGGTTCTAATGAAAAACTGTTTTTT. Its translation is CASSVHPGGSNEKLFF.

The sample holds one count of this clone. The J gene is TRBJ2-1, the V gene TRBV9; TRBD2 matches at 11 bases. The V gene's germline CDR1 is SGDLS and CDR2 YYNGEE. Trimming removed 0 bases from V and 9 bases from J; junction bases left unmatched: 5. The CDR3 runs 15 residues. The CDR3 spells CASSVGTSGRGEQFF. CDR3 nucleotide sequence: TGTGCCAGCAGCGTAGGGACTAGCGGGCGCGGTGAGCAGTTCTTC.

V and J are TRBV14 and TRBJ2-7; a possible D gene is TRBD2 (6 bases). CDR3 length equals 17 residues. Germline-derived CDR1 and CDR2 are SGHDN and FVKESK. Trimming left V 3 bases short and J 2 bases short, with 20 bases between. CDR3 DNA sequence: TGTGCCAGCAGCCACTTTATCCCGGGAGTGGGCGCCTACGAGCAGTACTTC. This encodes CASSHFIPGVGAYEQYF.

With respect to this clone: Other DNA sequences in this sample translate to the same CDR3. The chain recombines TRBV5-1 with TRBJ1-1, with a weak D call TRBD1 (6 bases). The germline V gene encodes CDR1 SGHRS and CDR2 YFSETQ. Trimming cost V 2 bases and J 6 bases, with 20 bases left between them. There are 16 residues in the CDR3. The DNA for the CDR3 is TGCGCCAGCAGCTTCTTTCGTTCGGCGGGGGCCGCTGAAGCTTTCTTT. Amino acid sequence: CASSFFRSAGAAEAFF.

This clone was detected only a few times. The V call is TRBV7-8, the J call TRBJ2-1; D remains unclear. V lost 2 bases and J 8 bases, leaving 7 bases between the germline ends. This CDR3 spans 12 amino acids. Germline CDR1 and CDR2: SGHVS and FQNEAQ. DNA for the CDR3: TGTGCCAGCAGCTTAAGCTTCTATGAGCAGTTCTTC. It yields the protein CASSLSFYEQFF. The full variable domain, rest sourced from reference TRBV7-8 and TRBJ2-1, is GAGVSQSPRYKVAKRGQDVALRCDPISGHVSLFWYQQALGQGPEFLTYFQNEAQLDKSGLPSDRFFAERPEGSVSTLKIQRTQQEDSAVYLCASSLSFYEQFFGPGTRLTVL.

This clone showed up many times. The V gene is TRBV7-9, the J gene TRBJ2-1; perhaps TRBD2 as D (6 bases). The CDR3 is made up of 16 amino acids. The V gene's germline CDR1 is SEHNR and CDR2 FQNEAQ (reference sequence). V was cut by 10 bases and J by 2 bases, with 21 bases left in between. CDR3 loop: CATKFTSFSPYNEQFF. CDR3 coding DNA: TGTGCCACGAAATTTACTAGCTTTTCTCCCTACAATGAGCAGTTCTTC.

The genes are TRBV11-2 and TRBJ2-7; 9 positions agree with TRBD2. This CDR3 has 18 amino acids. Trimming cost V 0 bases and J 5 bases; bases outside gene matches: 14. Germline V gene sequence: CDR1 SGHAT, CDR2 FQNNGV. This CDR3 is CASSLDRPSGVWRNEQYF. The CDR3 nucleotides read TGTGCCAGCAGCTTAGATCGGCCTAGCGGGGTCTGGAGGAACGAGCAGTACTTC.

In this sample, this clone turned up a few times. The V call is TRBV7-3, the J call TRBJ1-2; D unresolved. The CDR3 runs 16 residues. CDR1 and CDR2 from the germline V gene are SGHTA and FQGTGA. Between the trimmed V and J ends, which lost 5 bases and 8 bases, there was a span of 24 bases. The CDR3 sequence is CASSPTRVDATVGYTF. CDR3 DNA sequence: TGTGCCAGCAGCCCGACTCGGGTCGATGCAACGGTAGGCTACACCTTC.

This clone was observed a handful of times. The V and J genes are TRBV25-1 and TRBJ2-3; possible D gene TRBD2, 7 bases. The CDR3 has 16 amino acids. Germline assignment: CDR1 MGHDK and CDR2 SYGVNS. Trimming took 4 bases from V and 0 from J, leaving 14 bases between them. The CDR3 region has the DNA TGTGCCAGCAGTGGAACACGGGGGGCGAGCACAGATACGCAGTATTTT. Encoded protein: CASSGTRGASTDTQYF.

This clone showed up just a few times. This rearrangement joins TRBV7-9 to TRBJ1-5; 9 bases match TRBD1. V dropped 4 bases and J dropped 1; count of bases not matched to a gene: 2. This CDR3 has 15 residues. CDR1 SEHNR and CDR2 FQNEAQ come from the germline V gene (reference sequence). This chain's CDR3 is CASSWGTGSNQPQHF. DNA for the CDR3: TGTGCCAGCAGCTGGGGGACAGGGAGCAATCAGCCCCAGCATTTT.

The J gene is TRBJ2-3, the V gene TRBV4-1, with 7 positions matching TRBD1. The CDR3 extends over 15 amino acids. Germline V gene sequence: CDR1 MGHRA, CDR2 YSYEKL. With 7 bases clipped from V and 3 bases from J, the junction kept 10 bases outside the gene matches. The CDR3 protein is CASTEKGARTDTQYF. CDR3 DNA: TGCGCCAGCACCGAGAAGGGGGCCCGTACAGATACGCAGTATTTT.

The V and J genes are TRBV6-5 and TRBJ2-7; 7 bases agree with TRBD1. Germline V gene sequence: CDR1 MNHEY, CDR2 SVGAGI. Losses at the gene ends were 6 bases for V and 7 bases for J; bases not matched to a gene: 9. This CDR3 is built from 13 residues. CDR3: CASSPRQGREQYF. The CDR3 region has the DNA TGTGCCAGCAGCCCCCGACAGGGTCGAGAGCAGTACTTC.

This chain links TRBV10-3 with TRBJ1-1; the D gene is possibly TRBD1 (5 bases). The CDR3 runs 17 residues. Deletions cut 8 bases from V and 3 bases from J, with 25 bases between. The V gene's germline CDR1 is ENHRY and CDR2 SYGVKD. The CDR3: CAIAREAGGLLDTEAFF. The CDR3 region has the DNA TGTGCCATCGCAAGGGAGGCCGGGGGTCTACTGGACACTGAAGCTTTCTTT.

The chain recombines TRBV6-5 with TRBJ2-3; 9 nucleotides line up with TRBD2. The V segment lost 6 bases and the J segment 7 bases; nucleotides outside the gene matches: 8. This CDR3 has 14 residues. Looked up from germline, CDR1 is MNHEY and CDR2 is SVGAGI. The CDR3: CASSFSGRSNTQYF. The CDR3 DNA sequence: TGTGCCAGCAGCTTTAGCGGGAGATCAAATACGCAGTATTTT.

This clone was recorded only once. The chain joins TRBV5-1 to TRBJ1-2; D unclear. CDR3 length: 13 residues. V lost 4 bases to trimming and J lost 2 bases, with 9 bases between them. CDR1 is SGHRS and CDR2 is YFSETQ in the germline V gene. CDR3 in amino acids: CASSVQPNYGYTF. In DNA, the CDR3 is TGCGCCAGCAGCGTACAGCCAAACTATGGCTACACCTTC.